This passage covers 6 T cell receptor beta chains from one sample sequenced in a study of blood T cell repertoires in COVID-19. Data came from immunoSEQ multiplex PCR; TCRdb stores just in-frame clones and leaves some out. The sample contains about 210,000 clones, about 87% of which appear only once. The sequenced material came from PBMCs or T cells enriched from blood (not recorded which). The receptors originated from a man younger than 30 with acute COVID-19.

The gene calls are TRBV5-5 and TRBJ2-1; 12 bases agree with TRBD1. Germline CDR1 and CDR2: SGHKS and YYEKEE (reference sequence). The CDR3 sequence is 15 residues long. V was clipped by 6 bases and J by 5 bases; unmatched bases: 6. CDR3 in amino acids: CASNLGTGGNNEQFF. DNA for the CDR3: TGTGCCAGCAATCTCGGGACAGGGGGCAACAATGAGCAGTTCTTC.

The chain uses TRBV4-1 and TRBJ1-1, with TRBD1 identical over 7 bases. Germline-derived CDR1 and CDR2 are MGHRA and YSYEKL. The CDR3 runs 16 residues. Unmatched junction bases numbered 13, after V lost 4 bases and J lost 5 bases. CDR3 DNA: TGCGCCAGCAGCCTCGGGTTGACAGGGATCGGAACTGAAGCTTTCTTT. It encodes CASSLGLTGIGTEAFF.

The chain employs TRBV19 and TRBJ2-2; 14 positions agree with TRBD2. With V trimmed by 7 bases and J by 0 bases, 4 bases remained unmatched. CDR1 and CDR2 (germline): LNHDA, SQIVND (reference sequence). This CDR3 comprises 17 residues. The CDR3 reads CASTKGLAGANTGELFF. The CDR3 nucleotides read TGTGCCAGTACCAAGGGACTAGCGGGAGCGAACACCGGGGAGCTGTTTTTT. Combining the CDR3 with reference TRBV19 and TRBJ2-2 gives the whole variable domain DGGITQSPKYLFRKEGQNVTLSCEQNLNHDAMYWYRQDPGQGLRLIYYSQIVNDFQKGDIAEGYSVSREKKESFPLTVTSAQKNPTAFYLCASTKGLAGANTGELFFGEGSRLTVL.

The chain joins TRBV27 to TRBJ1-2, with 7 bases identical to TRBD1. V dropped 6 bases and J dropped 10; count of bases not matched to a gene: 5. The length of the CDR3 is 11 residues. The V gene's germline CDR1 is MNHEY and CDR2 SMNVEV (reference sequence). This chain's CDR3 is CASRQQGFYTF. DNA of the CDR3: TGTGCCAGCAGACAACAGGGGTTCTACACCTTC.

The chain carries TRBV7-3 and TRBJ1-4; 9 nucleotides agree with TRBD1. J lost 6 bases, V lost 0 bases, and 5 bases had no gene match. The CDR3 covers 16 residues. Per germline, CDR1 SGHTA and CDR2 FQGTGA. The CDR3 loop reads CASSLTHRGRDEKLFF. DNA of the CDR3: TGTGCCAGCAGCTTAACCCACAGGGGGCGTGATGAAAAACTGTTTTTT.

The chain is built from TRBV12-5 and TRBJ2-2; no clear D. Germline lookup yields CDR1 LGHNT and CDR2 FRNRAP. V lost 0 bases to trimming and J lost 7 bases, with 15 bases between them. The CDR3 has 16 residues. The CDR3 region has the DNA TGTGCTAGTGGTTTGGTATCGGTACTTCAGGTCGGGGAGCTGTTTTTT. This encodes CASGLVSVLQVGELFF.